This TCR beta chain came from a study of human thymus T cells. Overall study findings and caveats: Repertoires sampled from thymus and blood appeared biased in V and J gene usage.

With respect to this clone: Its antigen is still unknown.

The CDR3 is 13 amino acids. J was trimmed by 9 bases and V by 5 bases; bases with no gene match: 8. Germline assignment: CDR1 MNHEY and CDR2 SVGAGI. TCRdb's copy holds only in-frame clones and misses some; the assay was immunoSEQ multiplex PCR. The sample has tens of thousands of clones, 85% to 95% seen once. Thymus specimens were resections from corrective heart surgery. Corrective surgery for congenital heart defects was being performed on the healthy Finnish infants who were the donors. This TCR was recovered from a girl less than two years old with a congenital heart defect but otherwise immunologically healthy. Sequencing used thymus tissue. V usage is TRBV6-5 and J usage is TRBJ2-7; TRBD1 matches 9 bases. DNA of the CDR3: TGTGCCAGCAGTCGGGAAACAGGGGGCGGGCAGTACTTC. Translation: CASSRETGGGQYF.